A selection of T cell receptor beta chains follows, all from one sample in a study of control samples from healthy donors and cancer patients. Libraries were prepared by immunoSEQ multiplex PCR; TCRdb keeps only in-frame clonotypes and omits some of them. The sample consists of about 100,000 clones, more than 85% of them appearing once. What was sequenced was blood. These receptors all come from a woman aged 50 to 60 in good health. Both conserved end residues are part of each CDR3. D genes are given only for firm matches. Not every row has a clone size; where given, it reads once, few, many or a size class.

V	D	size	J	CDR3	DNA
TRBV5-1	TRBD2	-	TRBJ2-1	CASSLPSGYNEQFF	TGCGCCAGCAGCTTGCCTAGCGGTTACAATGAGCAGTTCTTC
TRBV6-6	-	-	TRBJ1-2	CASSPASAQGYTF	TGTGCCAGCAGCCCTGCCTCTGCGCAAGGCTACACCTTC
TRBV6-6	-	-	TRBJ1-1	CASSYGGLGEAFF	TGTGCCAGCAGTTACGGAGGGCTGGGTGAAGCTTTCTTT
TRBV5-5	-	-	TRBJ2-5	CASTRRDSQETQYF	TGTGCCAGTACCCGGCGGGACAGCCAAGAGACCCAGTACTTC
TRBV13	TRBD2	-	TRBJ2-1	CASKGRELHNEQFF	TGTGCCAGCAAAGGGCGGGAGCTCCACAATGAGCAGTTCTTC
TRBV6-2/TRBV6-3	-	few	TRBJ1-2	CASSYSRQLTVF	TGTGCCAGCAGTTACTCACGACAGCTAACTGTCTTC
TRBV6-2/TRBV6-3	TRBD2	once	TRBJ2-5	CASSQGLAGETQYF	TGTGCCAGCAGTCAAGGACTAGCGGGAGAAACCCAGTACTTC
TRBV5-1	TRBD1	-	TRBJ2-5	CASSQGDVKETQYF	TGCGCCAGCAGCCAGGGGGACGTTAAAGAGACCCAGTACTTC
TRBV7-9	-	few	TRBJ2-1	CASSFVRENEQFF	TGTGCCAGCAGCTTCGTCAGGGAAAATGAGCAGTTCTTC
TRBV6-5	TRBD1	-	TRBJ1-2	CASSYTNRGRGGYTF	TGTGCCAGCAGTTACACAAACAGGGGGCGAGGAGGCTACACCTTC
TRBV6-6	-	-	TRBJ2-1	CASTPRGGPWNNEQFF	TGTGCCAGCACCCCGCGAGGAGGCCCCTGGAACAATGAGCAGTTCTTC
TRBV6-5	-	-	TRBJ2-7	CASSPGPKGNYEQYF	TGTGCCAGCAGCCCCGGCCCTAAAGGGAACTACGAGCAGTACTTC
TRBV4-3	-	-	TRBJ2-2	CASSQARLDTGELFF	TGCGCCAGCAGCCAAGCCCGACTAGACACCGGGGAGCTGTTTTTT
TRBV15	-	-	TRBJ2-1	CATATAGGVHEQFF	TGTGCCACCGCAACCGCGGGTGGAGTTCATGAGCAGTTCTTC
TRBV7-6	-	-	TRBJ1-2	CASSLPAYRGYTF	TGTGCCAGCAGCCTCCCGGCATATCGAGGCTACACCTTC
TRBV7-3	TRBD2	once	TRBJ2-1	CASSFSGTTYNEQFF	TGTGCCAGCAGCTTTAGCGGGACTACCTACAATGAGCAGTTCTTC
TRBV5-6	-	-	TRBJ2-7	CASSSRHRVGSYEQYF	TGTGCCAGCAGCTCGAGACATAGGGTCGGCTCCTACGAGCAGTACTTC
TRBV3-1/TRBV3-2	-	-	TRBJ1-1	CASSLRQSQAFF	TGTGCCAGCAGCCTCCGACAGTCTCAAGCTTTCTTT
TRBV2	-	-	TRBJ1-5	CASGHSGQPQHF	TGTGCCAGCGGCCACTCGGGTCAGCCCCAGCATTTT
TRBV5-4	-	-	TRBJ2-3	CASSLGSGNRADTQYF	TGTGCCAGCAGCTTGGGGTCGGGGAATCGGGCAGATACGCAGTATTTT
TRBV7-3	-	-	TRBJ1-2	CASSAGYGYTF	TGTGCCAGCAGCGCCGGCTATGGCTACACCTTC
TRBV19	TRBD1	-	TRBJ1-2	CASSTFVGTAEGNYGYTF	TGTGCCAGTAGTACTTTCGTTGGGACAGCCGAGGGAAACTATGGCTACACCTTC
TRBV5-1	TRBD2	-	TRBJ2-5	CASCPGLQGRETQYF	TGCGCCAGCTGCCCGGGACTACAAGGAAGGGAGACCCAGTACTTC
TRBV18	-	-	TRBJ1-5	CASSAGTLRNQPQHF	TGTGCCAGCTCAGCGGGGACACTCAGGAATCAGCCCCAGCATTTT
TRBV10-1	-	-	TRBJ2-7	CASSESNSPYEQYF	TGCGCCAGCAGTGAGTCTAACAGCCCCTACGAGCAGTACTTC
TRBV3-1/TRBV3-2	-	-	TRBJ1-1	CASSQAVPGSEAFF	TGTGCCAGCAGCCAAGCAGTCCCAGGGAGTGAAGCTTTCTTT
TRBV7-8	TRBD1	-	TRBJ2-1	CASSLERGQGLDEQFF	TGTGCCAGCAGCTTAGAGAGGGGACAGGGGTTGGATGAGCAGTTCTTC
TRBV9	TRBD1	-	TRBJ2-1	CASSGSSDRALNEQFF	TGTGCCAGCAGCGGTTCATCGGACAGGGCCCTGAATGAGCAGTTCTTC
TRBV19	TRBD1	-	TRBJ2-2	CATSDRGGTGELFF	TGTGCCACTTCAGACAGGGGCGGGACCGGGGAGCTGTTTTTT
TRBV10-3	-	-	TRBJ1-3	CASKGNSGNTIYF	TGTGCCTCGAAGGGGAACTCTGGAAACACCATATATTTT
TRBV20-1	-	-	TRBJ1-5	CSASAGSRVSNQPQHF	TGCAGTGCTAGTGCTGGATCCAGGGTTAGCAATCAGCCCCAGCATTTT
TRBV18	TRBD1	few	TRBJ2-3	CASSPGDSAQYF	TGTGCCAGCTCACCAGGGGACAGTGCGCAGTATTTT
TRBV5-1	TRBD2	-	TRBJ2-3	CASYREADTQYF	TGCGCCAGCTATCGGGAGGCAGATACGCAGTATTTT
TRBV7-9	TRBD1	-	TRBJ2-2	CAGTGGKTGELFF	TGTGCCGGCACAGGGGGCAAGACCGGGGAGCTGTTTTTT
TRBV7-9	-	-	TRBJ2-1	CASTLEPSNRNEQFF	TGTGCCAGCACCTTAGAGCCCTCAAACAGAAATGAGCAGTTCTTC
TRBV7-9	TRBD2	-	TRBJ2-3	CASSPRLAGGPGDTQYF	TGTGCCAGCAGCCCACGACTAGCGGGAGGGCCAGGAGATACGCAGTATTTT